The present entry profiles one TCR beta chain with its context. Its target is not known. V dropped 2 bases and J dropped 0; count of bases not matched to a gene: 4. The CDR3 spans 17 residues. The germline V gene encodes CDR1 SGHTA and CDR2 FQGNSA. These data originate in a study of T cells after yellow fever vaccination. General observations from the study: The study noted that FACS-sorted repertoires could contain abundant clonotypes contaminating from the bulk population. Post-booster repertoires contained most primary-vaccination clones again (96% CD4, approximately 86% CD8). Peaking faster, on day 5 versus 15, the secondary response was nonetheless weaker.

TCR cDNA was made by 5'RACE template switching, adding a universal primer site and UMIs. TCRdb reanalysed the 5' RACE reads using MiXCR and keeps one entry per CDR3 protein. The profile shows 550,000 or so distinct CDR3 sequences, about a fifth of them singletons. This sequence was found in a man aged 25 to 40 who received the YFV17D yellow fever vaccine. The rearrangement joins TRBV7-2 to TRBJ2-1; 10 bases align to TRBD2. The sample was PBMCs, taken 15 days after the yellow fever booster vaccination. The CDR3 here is CASSLIPSGSSYNEQFF. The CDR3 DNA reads TGTGCCAGCAGCTTAATCCCTAGCGGGAGCTCCTACAATGAGCAGTTCTTC.